The 2 T cell receptor beta chains in this list originate from one sample, sequenced in a study of cytomegalovirus exposure and HLA in healthy donors. The primer mix had 60 Vbeta and 13 Jbeta primers. Sequencing used immunoSEQ multiplex PCR; TCRdb keeps in-frame clones, though not all of them. The table has roughly 180,000 clones, more than 65% seen once. Material for sequencing was PBMCs. The receptors were sampled from a girl aged 10 to 17 in good health and CMV-seropositive.

The CDR3 reads CASSVEELEGSPLHF. In nucleotides, the CDR3 is TGTGCCAGCAGCGTAGAGGAGCTCGAGGGTTCACCCCTCCACTTT. The rearrangement links TRBV9 to TRBJ1-6; no clear D. In germline, CDR1 is SGDLS, CDR2 YYNGEE. This CDR3 has 15 residues. V was shortened by 0 bases and J by 9 bases, with 13 bases between the two germline ends.

The CDR3 nucleotides are TGTGCCAGCAGCTTAGTCGGCGGGACAGGTCCGGGCGAGCAGTACTTC. Translation: CASSLVGGTGPGEQYF. The V call is TRBV7-2, the J call TRBJ2-7, with 8 bases that match TRBD1. CDR3 size: 16 residues. Looked up from germline, CDR1 is SGHTA and CDR2 is FQGNSA. The junction had 11 bases not matched to a gene; V was cut back by 1 base and J by 6 bases.